The clone carrying this T cell receptor beta chain was found once. The antigen remains undetermined. TCRdb processed the 5' RACE reads anew with MiXCR; each CDR3 protein has one entry. The table has about 530,000 distinct CDR3 sequences, around 24% seen once; the top ten hold approximately 0.5%. The data derive from a study of identical twins. General study results and limits: Possibly, invariant MAIT and iNKT cells partly confounded zero-insertion analyses. Models underpredicted monozygotic twin sharing of out-of-frame TCR alpha. In cord blood, abundant beta clonotypes had fewer insertions; memory showed no trend. Not following the same donors, the study drew its conclusions from cross-sectional statistical analysis.

The ends were cut back, 4 bases at V and 4 bases at J, with 19 bases in the middle. The CDR3 is 17 amino acids. Germline V CDR1 and CDR2: ENHRY, SYGVKD. This sample was also put to use in a study of yellow fever vaccine responses in identical twins.

Sequencing was performed on CD4+ T cells sorted from blood. This receptor was taken from a woman aged 18-29 years in good health. The chain links TRBV10-3 to TRBJ2-2, with D perhaps TRBD2 (6 bases). The CDR3 region has the DNA TGTGCCATCAGTGGGGACCCCTCAGTGGGGGGCACCGGGGAGCTGTTTTTT. Its translation is CAISGDPSVGGTGELFF.